This is a list of T cell receptor beta chains from one sample in a study of cytomegalovirus exposure and HLA in healthy donors. TCRdb keeps only in-frame clones here, not all; method: immunoSEQ multiplex PCR. The sample lists approximately 170,000 clones; more than 80% were seen once. Sequencing input: PBMCs. All receptors derive from a male donor in good health and CMV-seronegative. Each CDR3 is given with its conserved first and last residue. The size field is filled for only some rows; it gives once, few, many or a size class.

v_gene	j_gene	abundance	CDR3aa
TRBV11-2	TRBJ2-2	once	CASSLPRKSSGTGELFF
TRBV6-1	TRBJ2-2	.	CASSEIFGRGRGAGELFF
TRBV29-1	TRBJ2-1	.	CSVAQAAHNEQFF
TRBV7-6	TRBJ1-4	.	CASSPAPGQGGPDTNEKLFF
TRBV4-2	TRBJ2-5	.	CASSQGTVEADQETQYF
TRBV5-4	TRBJ2-3	.	CASSAGLVTDTQYF
TRBV19	TRBJ1-2	.	CASSSQGTVYGYTF
TRBV19	TRBJ1-3	.	CASSTGQPDSGNTIYF
TRBV30	TRBJ2-1	once	CAWSLRTVNEQFF
TRBV10-2	TRBJ2-2	.	CASARLQTGVPGELFF
TRBV7-2	TRBJ1-1	.	CASSLGPGIMNTEAFF
TRBV9	TRBJ2-1	.	CASSRGSVAGDNEQFF
TRBV9	TRBJ1-1	.	CASSPRGENTEAFF
TRBV11-3	TRBJ2-3	few	CASSLGPNTQYF
TRBV7-6	TRBJ2-7	.	CASSHTGEYEQYF
TRBV5-1	TRBJ1-1	.	CASSWTGGDTEAFF
TRBV9	TRBJ1-4	.	CASSEKGARNEKLFF